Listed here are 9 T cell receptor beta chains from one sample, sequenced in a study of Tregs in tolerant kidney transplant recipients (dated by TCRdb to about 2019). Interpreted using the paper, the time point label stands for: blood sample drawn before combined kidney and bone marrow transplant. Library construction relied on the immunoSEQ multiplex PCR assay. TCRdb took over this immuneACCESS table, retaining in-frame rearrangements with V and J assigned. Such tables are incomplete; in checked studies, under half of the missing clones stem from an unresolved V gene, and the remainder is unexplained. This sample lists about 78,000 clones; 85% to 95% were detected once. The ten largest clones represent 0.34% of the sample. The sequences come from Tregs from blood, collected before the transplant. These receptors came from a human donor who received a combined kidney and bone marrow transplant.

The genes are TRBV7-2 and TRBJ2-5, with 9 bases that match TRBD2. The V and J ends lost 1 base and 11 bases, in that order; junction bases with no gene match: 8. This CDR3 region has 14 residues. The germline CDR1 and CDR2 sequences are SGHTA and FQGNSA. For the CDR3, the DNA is TGTGCCAGCAGCTTAGGCGGGAGGGCCCGTGAGCAGTACTTC. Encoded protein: CASSLGGRAREQYF.

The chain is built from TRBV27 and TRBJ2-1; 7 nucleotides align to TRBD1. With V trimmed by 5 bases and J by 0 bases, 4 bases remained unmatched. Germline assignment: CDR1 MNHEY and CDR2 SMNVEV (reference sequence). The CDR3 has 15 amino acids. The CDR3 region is CASSQQGPSYNEQFF. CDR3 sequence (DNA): TGTGCCAGCAGTCAACAGGGGCCCTCCTACAATGAGCAGTTCTTC.

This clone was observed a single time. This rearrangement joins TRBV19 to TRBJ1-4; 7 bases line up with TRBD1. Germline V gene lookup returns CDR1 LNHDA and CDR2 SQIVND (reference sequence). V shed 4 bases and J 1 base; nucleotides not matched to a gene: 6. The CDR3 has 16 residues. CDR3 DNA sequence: TGTGCCAGTAGTAAGGGACAGCGGTTAACTAATGAAAAACTGTTTTTT. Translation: CASSKGQRLTNEKLFF.

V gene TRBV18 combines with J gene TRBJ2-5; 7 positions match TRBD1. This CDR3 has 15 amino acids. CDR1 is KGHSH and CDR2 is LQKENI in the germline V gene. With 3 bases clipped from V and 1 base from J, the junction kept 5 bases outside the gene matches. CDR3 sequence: CASSPRGSVQETQYF. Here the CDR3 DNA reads TGTGCCAGCTCACCCAGGGGGTCGGTCCAAGAGACCCAGTACTTC. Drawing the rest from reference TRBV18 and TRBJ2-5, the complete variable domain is NAGVMQNPRHLVRRRGQEARLRCSPMKGHSHVYWYRQLPEEGLKFMVYLQKENIIDESGMPKERFSAEFPKEGPSILRIQQVVRGDSAAYFCASSPRGSVQETQYFGPGTRLLVL.

The CDR3, as DNA: TGTGCCAGTAGTAGGACGAGGGACAGGGCCTACGAGCAGTACTTC. It encodes CASSRTRDRAYEQYF. The chain joins TRBV19 to TRBJ2-7, with 9 bases lining up with TRBD1. This CDR3 is 15 amino acids long. The ends lost 4 bases at V and 2 bases at J; junction bases unmatched: 6. Germline lookup yields CDR1 LNHDA and CDR2 SQIVND (reference sequence).

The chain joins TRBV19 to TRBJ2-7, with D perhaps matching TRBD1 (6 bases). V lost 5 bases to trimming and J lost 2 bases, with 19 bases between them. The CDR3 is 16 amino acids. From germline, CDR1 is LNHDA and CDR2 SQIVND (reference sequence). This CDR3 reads CASSSLRGHPPYEQYF. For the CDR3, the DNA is TGTGCCAGTAGTTCCCTTCGGGGACACCCCCCCTACGAGCAGTACTTC.

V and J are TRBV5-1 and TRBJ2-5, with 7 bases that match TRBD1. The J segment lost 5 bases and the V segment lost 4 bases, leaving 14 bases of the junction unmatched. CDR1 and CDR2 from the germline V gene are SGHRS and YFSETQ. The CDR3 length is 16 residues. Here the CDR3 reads CASSPSWQGDAETQYF. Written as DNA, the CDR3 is TGCGCCAGCAGCCCCTCATGGCAGGGGGACGCGGAGACCCAGTACTTC.

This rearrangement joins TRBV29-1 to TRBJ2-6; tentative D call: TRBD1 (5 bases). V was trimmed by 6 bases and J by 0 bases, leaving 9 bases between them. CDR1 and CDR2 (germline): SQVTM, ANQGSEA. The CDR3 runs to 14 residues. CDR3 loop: CSVSRDSGANVLTF. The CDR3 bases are TGCAGCGTCAGCAGGGACTCTGGGGCCAACGTCCTGACTTTC.

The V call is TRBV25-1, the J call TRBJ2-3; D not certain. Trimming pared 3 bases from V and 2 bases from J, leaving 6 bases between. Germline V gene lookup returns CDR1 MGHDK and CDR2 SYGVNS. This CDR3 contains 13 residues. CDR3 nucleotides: TGTGCCAGCAGTGAGTCGAACACAGATACGCAGTATTTT. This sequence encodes CASSESNTDTQYF.